The entry below gives a single T cell receptor (beta chain) sequence along with its context. Combining a sample-barcoded 5' primer with a J-beta primer mix, a second PCR ran for 7 to 11 cycles. From the 5' RACE reads, TCRdb called clonotypes with MiXCR, one entry per CDR3 protein. The table has about 1 million distinct CDR3 sequences, more than 40% seen once. The data were obtained in a study of blood T cells in healthy people across ages. Unmatched junction bases numbered 14, after V lost 4 bases and J lost 4 bases. From germline, CDR1 is SGHRS and CDR2 YFSETQ. The CDR3 sequence is 19 residues long. This receptor was taken from a woman aged 55-70 years in good health. Sequences were obtained from blood. V gene TRBV5-1 combines with J gene TRBJ2-1; the match to TRBD2 covers 13 bases. CDR3 DNA sequence: TGCGCCAGCAGCCGCGACCCGGGACTAGCGGGAAGTCTGTACAATGAGCAGTTCTTC. Translation gives CASSRDPGLAGSLYNEQFF.